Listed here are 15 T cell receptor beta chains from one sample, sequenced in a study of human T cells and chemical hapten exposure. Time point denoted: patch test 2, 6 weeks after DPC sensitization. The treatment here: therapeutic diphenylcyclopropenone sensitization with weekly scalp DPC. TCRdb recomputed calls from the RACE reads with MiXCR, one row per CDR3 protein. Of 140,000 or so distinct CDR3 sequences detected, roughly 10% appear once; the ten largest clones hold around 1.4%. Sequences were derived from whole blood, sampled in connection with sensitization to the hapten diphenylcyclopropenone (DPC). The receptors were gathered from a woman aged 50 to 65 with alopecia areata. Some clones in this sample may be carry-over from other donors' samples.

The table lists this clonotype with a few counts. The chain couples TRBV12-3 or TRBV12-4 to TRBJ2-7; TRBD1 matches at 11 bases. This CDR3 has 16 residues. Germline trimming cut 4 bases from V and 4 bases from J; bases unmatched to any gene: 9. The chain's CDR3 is CASSSNDRDRGYEQYF. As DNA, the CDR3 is TGTGCCAGCAGTTCAAATGACCGGGACAGGGGGTACGAGCAGTACTTC.

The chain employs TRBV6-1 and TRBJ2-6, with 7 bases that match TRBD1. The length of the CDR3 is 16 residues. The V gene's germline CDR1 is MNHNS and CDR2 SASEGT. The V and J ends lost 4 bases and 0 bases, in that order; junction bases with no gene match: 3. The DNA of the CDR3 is TGTGCCAGCAGTGTGGGACAGCTCTCTGGGGCCAACGTCCTGACTTTC. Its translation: CASSVGQLSGANVLTF.

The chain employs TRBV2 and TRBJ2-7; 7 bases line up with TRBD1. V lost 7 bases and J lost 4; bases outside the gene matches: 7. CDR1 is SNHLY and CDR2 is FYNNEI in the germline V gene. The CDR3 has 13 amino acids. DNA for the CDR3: TGTGCCAGCACTGGCCCAGGGGGATACGAGCAGTACTTC. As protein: CASTGPGGYEQYF.

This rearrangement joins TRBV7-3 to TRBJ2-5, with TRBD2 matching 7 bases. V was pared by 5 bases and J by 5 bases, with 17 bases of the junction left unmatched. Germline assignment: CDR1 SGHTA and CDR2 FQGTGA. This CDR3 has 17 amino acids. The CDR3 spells CASSPGGGHGAGETQYF. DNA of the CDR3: TGTGCCAGCAGCCCCGGGGGAGGGCACGGGGCAGGGGAGACCCAGTACTTC.

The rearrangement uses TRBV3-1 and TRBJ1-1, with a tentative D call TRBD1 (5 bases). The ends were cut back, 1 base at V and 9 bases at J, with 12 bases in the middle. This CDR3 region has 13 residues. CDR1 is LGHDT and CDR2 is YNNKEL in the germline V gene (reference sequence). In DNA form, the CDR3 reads TGTGCCAGCAGCCAAGCCCCGGCAGGGCAAGCTTTCTTT. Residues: CASSQAPAGQAFF.

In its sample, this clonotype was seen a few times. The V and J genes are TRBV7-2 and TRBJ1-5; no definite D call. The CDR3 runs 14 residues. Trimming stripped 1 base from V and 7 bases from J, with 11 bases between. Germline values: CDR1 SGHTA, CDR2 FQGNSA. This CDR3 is CASSLVAVGQPQHF. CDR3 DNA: TGTGCCAGCAGCTTAGTAGCGGTGGGACAGCCCCAGCATTTT.

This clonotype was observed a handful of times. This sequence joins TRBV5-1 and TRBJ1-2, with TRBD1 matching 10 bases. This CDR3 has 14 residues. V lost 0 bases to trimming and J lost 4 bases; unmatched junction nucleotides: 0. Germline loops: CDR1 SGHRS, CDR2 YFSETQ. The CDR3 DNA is TGCGCCAGCAGCTTGGGGGACAGGGGCTATGGCTACACCTTC. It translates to CASSLGDRGYGYTF.

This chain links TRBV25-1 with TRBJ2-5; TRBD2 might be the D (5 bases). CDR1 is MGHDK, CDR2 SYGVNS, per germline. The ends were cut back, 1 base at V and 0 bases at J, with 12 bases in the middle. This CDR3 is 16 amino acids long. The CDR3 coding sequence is TGTGCCAGCAGTGAATCCGGCGGGTGGTACCAAGAGACCCAGTACTTC. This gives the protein CASSESGGWYQETQYF.

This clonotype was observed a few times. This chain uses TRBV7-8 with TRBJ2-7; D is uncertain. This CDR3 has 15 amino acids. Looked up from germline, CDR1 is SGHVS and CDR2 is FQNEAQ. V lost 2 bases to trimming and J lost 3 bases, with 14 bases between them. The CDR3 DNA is TGTGCCAGCAGCTTAAATCCTGCAGTCGGCTACGAGCAGTACTTC. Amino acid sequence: CASSLNPAVGYEQYF.

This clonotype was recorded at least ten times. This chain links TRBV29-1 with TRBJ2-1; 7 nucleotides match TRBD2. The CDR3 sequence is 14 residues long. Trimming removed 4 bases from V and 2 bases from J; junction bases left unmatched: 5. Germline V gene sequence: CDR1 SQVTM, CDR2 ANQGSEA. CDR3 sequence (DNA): TGCAGCGTTGTGTCTAGCGGTACCTACAATGAGCAGTTCTTC. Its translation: CSVVSSGTYNEQFF.

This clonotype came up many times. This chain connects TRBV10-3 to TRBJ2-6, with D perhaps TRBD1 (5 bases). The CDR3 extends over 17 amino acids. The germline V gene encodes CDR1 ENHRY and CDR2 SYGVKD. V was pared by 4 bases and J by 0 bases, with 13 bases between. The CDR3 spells CAISAQGPRSGANVLTF. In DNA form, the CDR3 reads TGTGCCATCAGTGCCCAGGGCCCCCGCTCTGGGGCCAACGTCCTGACTTTC.

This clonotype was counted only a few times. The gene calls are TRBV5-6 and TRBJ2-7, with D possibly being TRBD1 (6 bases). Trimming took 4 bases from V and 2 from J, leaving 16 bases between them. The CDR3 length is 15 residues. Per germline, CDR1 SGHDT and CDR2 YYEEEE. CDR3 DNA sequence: TGTGCCAGCAGCCCCGGGGTGACAGGTACCTACGAGCAGTACTTC. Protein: CASSPGVTGTYEQYF.

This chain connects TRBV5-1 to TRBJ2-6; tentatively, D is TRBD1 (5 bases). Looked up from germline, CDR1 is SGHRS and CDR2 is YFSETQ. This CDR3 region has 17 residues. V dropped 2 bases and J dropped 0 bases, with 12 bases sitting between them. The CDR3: CASSFKGFSSGANVLTF. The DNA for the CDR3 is TGCGCCAGCAGCTTCAAGGGGTTCAGCTCTGGGGCCAACGTCCTGACTTTC.

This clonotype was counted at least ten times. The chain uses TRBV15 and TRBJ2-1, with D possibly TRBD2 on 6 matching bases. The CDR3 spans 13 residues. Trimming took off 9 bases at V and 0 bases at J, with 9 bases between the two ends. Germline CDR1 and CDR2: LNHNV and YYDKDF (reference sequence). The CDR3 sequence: CATRRDSYNEQFF. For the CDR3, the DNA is TGTGCCACTCGGCGGGACTCCTACAATGAGCAGTTCTTC.

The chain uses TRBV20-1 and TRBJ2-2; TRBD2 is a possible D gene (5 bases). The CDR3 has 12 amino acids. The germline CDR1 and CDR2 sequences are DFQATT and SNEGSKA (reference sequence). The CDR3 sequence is CGGLSNTGELFF. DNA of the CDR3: TGCGGCGGACTTTCGAACACCGGGGAGCTGTTTTTT.